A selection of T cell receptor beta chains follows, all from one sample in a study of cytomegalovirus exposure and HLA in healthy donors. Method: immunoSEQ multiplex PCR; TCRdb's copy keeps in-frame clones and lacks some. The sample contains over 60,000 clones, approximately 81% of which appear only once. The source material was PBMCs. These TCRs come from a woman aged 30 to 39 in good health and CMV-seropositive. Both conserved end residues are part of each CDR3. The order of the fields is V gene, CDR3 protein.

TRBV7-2,CASSLLSRRPNTEAFF
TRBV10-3,CAISESISGGRTDTQYF
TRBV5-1,CASSPDRAGVGKLFF
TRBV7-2,CASSTSTGMGSKAFF
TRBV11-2,CASSFGRGRRELFF
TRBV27,CASSLPDYTGELFF
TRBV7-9,CASSRPTSGTHF
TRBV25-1,CASSNFGGSTDTQYF
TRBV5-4,CASSSDGEQPQHF
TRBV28,CASSSPAGGPDEQYF
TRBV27,CASSQRQAQKGVYGYTF
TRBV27,CASSSRTSATRSSYNEQFF
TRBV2,CASRDTGVNYGYTF
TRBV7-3,CASSTGTSGPQTQYF
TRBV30,CAWRTTGEWGYGYTF
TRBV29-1,CSVTGLDEQYF
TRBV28,CASTGVYNEQFF
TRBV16,CASSPVLSGQQAFF
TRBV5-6,CASSTPGGGYGYTF
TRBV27,CASSSREGLANEQFF
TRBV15,CATQRGLSYEQYF
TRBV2,CASSEYGDHRGDEQYF
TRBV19,CASSTTGHSNQPQHF
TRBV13,CASSHRQDTEAFF
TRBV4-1,CASSQEAGLPSTNEKLFF
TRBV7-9,CASSADRGMVETQYF
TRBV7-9,CASSSPDRELEKLFF
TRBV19,CASRKNSGTGNTGELFF
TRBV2,CASRASGRGESYNEQFF
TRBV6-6,CASSPTSSELFF
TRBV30,CAWSAGASEQYF
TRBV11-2,CASSFTSGPPWETQYF
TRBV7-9,CASSLEGGAGNTIYF
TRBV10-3,CAISDRGGNQPQHF
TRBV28,CASRANNEQFF
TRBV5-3,CARITPRPRGWPQETQYF
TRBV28,CASRNFRGQETEAFF
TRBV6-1,CASSELRGRAYEQFF
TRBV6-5,CASSPGQGDQPQHF
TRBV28,CASSSEETQYF
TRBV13,CASSSRAGNTIYF
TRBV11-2,CASSLVRNTEAFF
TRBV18,CALSGGTPNTGELFF
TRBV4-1,CASSQDGGGRGDEQFF
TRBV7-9,CSSSPSTGVLNTEAFF